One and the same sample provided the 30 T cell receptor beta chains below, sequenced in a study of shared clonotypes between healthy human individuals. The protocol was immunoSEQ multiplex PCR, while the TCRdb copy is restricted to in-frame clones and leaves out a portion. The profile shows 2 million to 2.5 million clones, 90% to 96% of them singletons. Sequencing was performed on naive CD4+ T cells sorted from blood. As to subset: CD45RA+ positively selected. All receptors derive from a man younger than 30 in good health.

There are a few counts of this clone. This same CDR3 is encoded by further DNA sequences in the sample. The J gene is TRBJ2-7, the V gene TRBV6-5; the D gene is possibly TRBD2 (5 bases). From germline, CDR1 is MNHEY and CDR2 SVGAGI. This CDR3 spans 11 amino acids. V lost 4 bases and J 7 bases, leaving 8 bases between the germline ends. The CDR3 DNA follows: TGTGCCAGCAGTTCCCCGGGGGAGCAGTACTTC. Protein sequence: CASSSPGEQYF.

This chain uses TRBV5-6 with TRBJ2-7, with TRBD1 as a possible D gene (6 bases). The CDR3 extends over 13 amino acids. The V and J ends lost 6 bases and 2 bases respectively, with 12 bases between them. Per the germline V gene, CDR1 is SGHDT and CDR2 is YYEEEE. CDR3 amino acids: CASNYRDTYEQYF. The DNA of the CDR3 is TGTGCCAGCAATTACCGGGACACCTACGAGCAGTACTTC.

CDR3: CASSELGIYNEQFF. In DNA, the CDR3 is TGTGCCAGCAGTGAATTGGGGATCTACAATGAGCAGTTCTTC. The genes are TRBV25-1 and TRBJ2-1; D is ambiguous. Germline V lookup: CDR1 MGHDK, CDR2 SYGVNS. The CDR3 length is 14 residues. V was trimmed by 1 base and J by 3 bases, leaving 7 bases between them.

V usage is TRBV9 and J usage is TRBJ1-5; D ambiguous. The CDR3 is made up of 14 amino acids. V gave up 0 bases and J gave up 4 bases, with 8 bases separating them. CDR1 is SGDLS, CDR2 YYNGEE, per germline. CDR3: CASSVGLTNQPQHF. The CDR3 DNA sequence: TGTGCCAGCAGCGTAGGGCTTACGAATCAGCCCCAGCATTTT. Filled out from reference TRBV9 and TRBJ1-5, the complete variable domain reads DSGVTQTPKHLITATGQRVTLRCSPRSGDLSVYWYQQSLDQGLQFLIQYYNGEERAKGNILERFSAQQFPDLHSELNLSSLELGDSALYFCASSVGLTNQPQHFGDGTRLSIL.

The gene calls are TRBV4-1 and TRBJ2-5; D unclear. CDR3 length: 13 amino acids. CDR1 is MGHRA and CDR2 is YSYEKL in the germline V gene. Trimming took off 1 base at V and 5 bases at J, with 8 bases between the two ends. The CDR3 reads CASSQAAFETQYF. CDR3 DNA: TGCGCCAGCAGCCAAGCGGCATTTGAGACCCAGTACTTC.

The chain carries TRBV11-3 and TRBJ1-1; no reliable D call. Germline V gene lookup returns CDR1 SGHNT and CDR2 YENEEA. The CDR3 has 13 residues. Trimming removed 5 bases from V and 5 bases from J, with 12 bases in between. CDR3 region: CASSESAWTEAFF. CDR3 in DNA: TGTGCCAGCAGCGAGTCCGCTTGGACTGAAGCTTTCTTT.

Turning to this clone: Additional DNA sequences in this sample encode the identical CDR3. The CDR3 sequence is CASSYSRGLYEQYF. In nucleotides, the CDR3 is TGTGCCAGCAGTTACTCGAGGGGACTCTACGAGCAGTACTTC. This chain joins TRBV6-5 and TRBJ2-7, with D possibly being TRBD2 (6 bases). The CDR3 has 14 residues. V was shortened by 0 bases and J by 3 bases, with 9 bases between the two germline ends. Germline V lookup: CDR1 MNHEY, CDR2 SVGAGI.

The CDR3 reads CASSLWDTRYEQYF. The CDR3 nucleotides read TGTGCCAGCAGCCTTTGGGACACCAGGTACGAGCAGTACTTC. This chain uses TRBV7-2 with TRBJ2-7; a possible D gene is TRBD1 (6 bases). Germline CDR1 is SGHTA and CDR2 is FQGNSA. With 5 bases removed from V and 4 bases from J, the gap between germline ends came to 15 bases. The CDR3 has 14 residues.

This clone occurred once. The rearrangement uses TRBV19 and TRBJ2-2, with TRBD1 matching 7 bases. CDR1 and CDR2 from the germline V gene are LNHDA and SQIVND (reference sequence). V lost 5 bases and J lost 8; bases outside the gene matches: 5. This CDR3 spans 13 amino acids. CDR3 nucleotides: TGTGCCAGTAGTCCCGACAGGGCTGGGGAGCTGTTTTTT. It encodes CASSPDRAGELFF.

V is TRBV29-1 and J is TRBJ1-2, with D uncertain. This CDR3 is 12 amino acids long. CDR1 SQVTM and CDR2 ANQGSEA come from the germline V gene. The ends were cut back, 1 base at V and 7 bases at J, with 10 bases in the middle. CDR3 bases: TGCAGCGTTGAAGTGACATCGGGTGGCTACACCTTC. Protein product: CSVEVTSGGYTF.

CDR3 region: CASSYDRVPYF. CDR3 DNA sequence: TGTGCCAGCAGTTACGACAGGGTTCCGTACTTC. This chain links TRBV5-5 with TRBJ2-7; 7 bases fit TRBD1. The V and J ends lost 5 bases and 12 bases, in that order; junction bases with no gene match: 8. Germline CDR1 and CDR2: SGHKS and YYEKEE (reference sequence). CDR3 length: 11 residues.

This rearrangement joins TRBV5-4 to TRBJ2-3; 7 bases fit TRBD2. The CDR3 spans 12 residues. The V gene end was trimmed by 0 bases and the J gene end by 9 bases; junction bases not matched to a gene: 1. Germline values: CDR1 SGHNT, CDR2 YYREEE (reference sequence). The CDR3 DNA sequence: TGTGCCAGCAGCTTGGGGCGGGGGACGCAGTATTTT. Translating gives CASSLGRGTQYF.

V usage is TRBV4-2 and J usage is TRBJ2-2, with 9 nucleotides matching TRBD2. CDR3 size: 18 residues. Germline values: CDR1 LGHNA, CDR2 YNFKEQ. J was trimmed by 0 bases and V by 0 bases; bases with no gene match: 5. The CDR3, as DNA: TGTGCCAGCAGCCAAGATCGAGGACTAGCGACGAACACCGGGGAGCTGTTTTTT. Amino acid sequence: CASSQDRGLATNTGELFF.

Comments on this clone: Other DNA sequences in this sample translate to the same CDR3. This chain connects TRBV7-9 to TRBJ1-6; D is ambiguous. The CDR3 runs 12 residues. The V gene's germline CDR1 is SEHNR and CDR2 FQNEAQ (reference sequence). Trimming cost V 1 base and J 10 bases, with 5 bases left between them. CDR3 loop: CASSLVGSPLHF. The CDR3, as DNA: TGTGCCAGCAGCTTAGTTGGATCACCCCTCCACTTT.

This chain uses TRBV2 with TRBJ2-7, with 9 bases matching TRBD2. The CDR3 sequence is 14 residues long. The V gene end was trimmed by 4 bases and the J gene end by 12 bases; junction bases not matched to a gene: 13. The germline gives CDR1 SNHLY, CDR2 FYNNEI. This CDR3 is CASSAVLAGPRAYF. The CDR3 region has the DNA TGTGCCAGCAGTGCGGTACTAGCGGGTCCCAGAGCGTACTTC.

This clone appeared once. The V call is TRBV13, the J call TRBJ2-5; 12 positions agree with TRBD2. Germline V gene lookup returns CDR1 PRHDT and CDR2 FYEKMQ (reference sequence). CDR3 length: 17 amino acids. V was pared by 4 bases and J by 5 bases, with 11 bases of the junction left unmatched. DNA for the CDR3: TGTGCCAGCAGCTGGGGACTAGCGGGCGCCGAAGGCGAGACCCAGTACTTC. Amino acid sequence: CASSWGLAGAEGETQYF.

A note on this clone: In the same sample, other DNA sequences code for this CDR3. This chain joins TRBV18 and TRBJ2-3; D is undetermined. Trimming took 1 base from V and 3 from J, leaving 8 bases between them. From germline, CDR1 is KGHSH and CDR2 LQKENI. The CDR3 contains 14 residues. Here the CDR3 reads CASSPLGTTDTQYF. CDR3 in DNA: TGTGCCAGCTCACCACTAGGAACAACAGATACGCAGTATTTT.

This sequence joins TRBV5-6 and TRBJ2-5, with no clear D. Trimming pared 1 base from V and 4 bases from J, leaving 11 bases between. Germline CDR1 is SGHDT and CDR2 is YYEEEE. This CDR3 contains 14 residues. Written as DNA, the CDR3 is TGTGCCAGCAGCTTGAGATTAGCAGTAGAGACCCAGTACTTC. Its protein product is CASSLRLAVETQYF.

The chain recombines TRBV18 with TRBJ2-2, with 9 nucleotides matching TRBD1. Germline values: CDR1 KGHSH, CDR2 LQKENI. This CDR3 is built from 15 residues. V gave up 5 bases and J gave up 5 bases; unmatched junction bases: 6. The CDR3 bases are TGTGCCAGCTCATCACAGGGGGCGACGACCGGGGAGCTGTTTTTT. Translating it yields CASSSQGATTGELFF.

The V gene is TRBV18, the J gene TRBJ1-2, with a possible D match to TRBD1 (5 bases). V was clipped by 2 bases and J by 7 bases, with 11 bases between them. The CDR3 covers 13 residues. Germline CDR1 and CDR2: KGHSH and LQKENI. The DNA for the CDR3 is TGTGCCAGCTCACCAGGGGCGACTGGTGGCTACACCTTC. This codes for CASSPGATGGYTF.

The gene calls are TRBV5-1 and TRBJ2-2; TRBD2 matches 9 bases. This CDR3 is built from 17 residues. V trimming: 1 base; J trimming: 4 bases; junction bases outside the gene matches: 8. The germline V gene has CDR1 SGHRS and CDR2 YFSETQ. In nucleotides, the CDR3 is TGCGCCAGCAGCTTGACCCACGCGGGAGGGGGCACCGGGGAGCTGTTTTTT. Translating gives CASSLTHAGGGTGELFF.

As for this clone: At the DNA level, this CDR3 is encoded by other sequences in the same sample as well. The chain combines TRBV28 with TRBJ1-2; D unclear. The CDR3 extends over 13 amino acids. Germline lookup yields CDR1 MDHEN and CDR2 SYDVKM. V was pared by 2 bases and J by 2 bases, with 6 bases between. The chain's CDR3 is CASSLGQNYGYTF. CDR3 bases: TGTGCCAGCAGTTTAGGGCAGAACTATGGCTACACCTTC.

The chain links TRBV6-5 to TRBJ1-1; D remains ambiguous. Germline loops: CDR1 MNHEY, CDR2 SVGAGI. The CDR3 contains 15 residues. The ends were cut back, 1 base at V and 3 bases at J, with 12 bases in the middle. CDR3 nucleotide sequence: TGTGCCAGCAGTTACTTTTCGAGAAAAGACACTGAAGCTTTCTTT. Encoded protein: CASSYFSRKDTEAFF.

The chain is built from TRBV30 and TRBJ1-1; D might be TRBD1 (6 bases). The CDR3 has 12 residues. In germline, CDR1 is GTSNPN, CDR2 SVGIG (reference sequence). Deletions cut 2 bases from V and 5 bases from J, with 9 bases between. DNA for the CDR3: TGTGCCTGGAGTCCAGGGGAGACTGAAGCTTTCTTT. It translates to CAWSPGETEAFF. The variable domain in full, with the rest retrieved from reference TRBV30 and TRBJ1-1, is SQTIHQWPATLVQPVGSPLSLECTVEGTSNPNLYWYRQAAGRGLQLLFYSVGIGQISSEVPQNLSASRPQDRQFILSSKKLLLSDSGFYLCAWSPGETEAFFGQGTRLTVV.

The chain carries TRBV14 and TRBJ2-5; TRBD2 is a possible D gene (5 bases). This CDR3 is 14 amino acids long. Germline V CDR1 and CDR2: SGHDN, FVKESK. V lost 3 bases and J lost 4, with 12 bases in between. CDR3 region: CASSQARTPETQYF. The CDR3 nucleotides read TGTGCCAGCAGCCAGGCAAGGACTCCAGAGACCCAGTACTTC.

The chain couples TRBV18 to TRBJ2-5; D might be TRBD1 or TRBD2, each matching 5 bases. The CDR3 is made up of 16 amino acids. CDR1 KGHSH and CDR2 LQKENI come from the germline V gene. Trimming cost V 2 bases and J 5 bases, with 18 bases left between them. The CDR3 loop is CASSPSGTWQGETQYF. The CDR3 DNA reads TGTGCCAGCTCACCATCCGGGACCTGGCAAGGGGAGACCCAGTACTTC. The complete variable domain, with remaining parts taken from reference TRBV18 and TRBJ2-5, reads NAGVMQNPRHLVRRRGQEARLRCSPMKGHSHVYWYRQLPEEGLKFMVYLQKENIIDESGMPKERFSAEFPKEGPSILRIQQVVRGDSAAYFCASSPSGTWQGETQYFGPGTRLLVL.

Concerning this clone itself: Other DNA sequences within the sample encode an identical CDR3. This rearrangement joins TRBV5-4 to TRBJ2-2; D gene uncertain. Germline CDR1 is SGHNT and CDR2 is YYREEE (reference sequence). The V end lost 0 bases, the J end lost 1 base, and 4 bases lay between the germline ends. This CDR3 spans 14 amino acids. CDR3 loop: CASSLAGNTGELFF. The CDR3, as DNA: TGTGCCAGCAGCTTGGCGGGGAACACCGGGGAGCTGTTTTTT. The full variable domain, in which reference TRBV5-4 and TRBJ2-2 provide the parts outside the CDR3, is ETGVTQSPTHLIKTRGQQVTLRCSSQSGHNTVSWYQQALGQGPQFIFQYYREEENGRGNFPPRFSGLQFPNYSSELNVNALELDDSALYLCASSLAGNTGELFFGEGSRLTVL.

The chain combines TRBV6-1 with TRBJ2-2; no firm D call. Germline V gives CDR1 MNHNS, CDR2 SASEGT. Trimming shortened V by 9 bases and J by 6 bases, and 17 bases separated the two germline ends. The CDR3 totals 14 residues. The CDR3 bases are TGTGCCAGTAAATTAAAAAGGGAAGCCGGGGAGCTGTTTTTT. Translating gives CASKLKREAGELFF.

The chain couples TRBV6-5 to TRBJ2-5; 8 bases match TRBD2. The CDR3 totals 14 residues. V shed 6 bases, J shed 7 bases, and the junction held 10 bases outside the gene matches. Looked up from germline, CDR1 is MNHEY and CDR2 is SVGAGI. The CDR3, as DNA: TGTGCCAGCAGACTACTAGCGGCCCCGGGGACCCAGTACTTC. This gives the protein CASRLLAAPGTQYF.

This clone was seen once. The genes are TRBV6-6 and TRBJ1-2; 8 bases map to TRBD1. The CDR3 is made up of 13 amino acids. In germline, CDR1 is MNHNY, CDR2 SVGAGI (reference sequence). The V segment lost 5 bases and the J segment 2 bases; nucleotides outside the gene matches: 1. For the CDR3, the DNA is TGTGCCAGCAGTCGGACAGGGAACTATGGCTACACCTTC. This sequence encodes CASSRTGNYGYTF.